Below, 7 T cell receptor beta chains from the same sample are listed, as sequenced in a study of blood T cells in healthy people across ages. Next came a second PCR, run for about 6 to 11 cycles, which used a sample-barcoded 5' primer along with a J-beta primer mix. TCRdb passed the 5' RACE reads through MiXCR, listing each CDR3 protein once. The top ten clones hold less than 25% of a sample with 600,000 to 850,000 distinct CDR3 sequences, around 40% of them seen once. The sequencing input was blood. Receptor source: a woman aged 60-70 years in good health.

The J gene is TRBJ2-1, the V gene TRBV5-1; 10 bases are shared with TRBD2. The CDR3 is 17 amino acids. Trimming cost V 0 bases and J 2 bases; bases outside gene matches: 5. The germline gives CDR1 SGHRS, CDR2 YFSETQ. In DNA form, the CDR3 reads TGCGCCAGCAGCTTGGCCTTGAGCGGGGGGGCCTACAATGAGCAGTTCTTC. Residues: CASSLALSGGAYNEQFF.

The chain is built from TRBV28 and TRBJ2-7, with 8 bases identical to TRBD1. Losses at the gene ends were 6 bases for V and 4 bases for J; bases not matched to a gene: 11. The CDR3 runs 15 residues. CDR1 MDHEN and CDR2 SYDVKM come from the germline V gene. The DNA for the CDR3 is TGTGCCAGCAGCCCAGGGGGCTTCCTGAGGTACGAGCAGTACTTC. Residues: CASSPGGFLRYEQYF.

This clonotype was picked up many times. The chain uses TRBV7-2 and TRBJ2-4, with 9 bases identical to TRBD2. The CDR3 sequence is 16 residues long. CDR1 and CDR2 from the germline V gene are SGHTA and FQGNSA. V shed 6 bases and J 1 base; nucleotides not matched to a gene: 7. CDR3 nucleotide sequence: TGTGCCAGCAGAGCTACTAGCGGGTGGGCCAAAAACATTCAGTACTTC. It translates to CASRATSGWAKNIQYF.

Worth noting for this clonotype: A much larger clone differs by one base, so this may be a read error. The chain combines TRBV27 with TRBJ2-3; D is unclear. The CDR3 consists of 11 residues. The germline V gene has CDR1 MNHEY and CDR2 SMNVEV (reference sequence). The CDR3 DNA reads TGTGCCAGCGGTTTCGATGCGAAGCAGTATTTT. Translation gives CASGFDAKQYF.

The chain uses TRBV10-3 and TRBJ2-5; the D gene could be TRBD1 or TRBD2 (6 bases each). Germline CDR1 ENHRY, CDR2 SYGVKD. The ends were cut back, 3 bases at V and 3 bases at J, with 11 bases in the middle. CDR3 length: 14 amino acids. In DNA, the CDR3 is TGTGCCATCAGTGAAAGGGGGGTAGAAGAGACCCAGTACTTC. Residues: CAISERGVEETQYF.

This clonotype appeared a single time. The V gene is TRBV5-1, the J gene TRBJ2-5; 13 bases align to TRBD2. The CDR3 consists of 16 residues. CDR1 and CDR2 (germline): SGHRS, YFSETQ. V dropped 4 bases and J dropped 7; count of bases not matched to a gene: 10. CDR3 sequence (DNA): TGCGCCAGCAGCGGAGGACTAGCGGGGGAGGGTGGGACCCAGTACTTC. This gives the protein CASSGGLAGEGGTQYF.

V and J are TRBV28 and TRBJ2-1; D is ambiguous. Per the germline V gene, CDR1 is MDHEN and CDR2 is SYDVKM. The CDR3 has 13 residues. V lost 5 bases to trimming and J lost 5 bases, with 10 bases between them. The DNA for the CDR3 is TGTGCCAGCAGTGTGGCCAATAACAATGAGCAGTTCTTC. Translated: CASSVANNNEQFF.